One sample yielded the 7 T cell receptor beta chains listed below, sequenced in a study of cytomegalovirus exposure and HLA in healthy donors. The PCR ran on 60 Vbeta and 13 Jbeta primers. Sequenced by immunoSEQ multiplex PCR; TCRdb stores in-frame clones only, minus some. The sample has roughly 130,000 clones, 74% seen once; the top ten hold 5.8%. The sequenced sample was PBMCs. The receptors were sampled from a woman between 45 and 60 years old in good health and CMV-seropositive.

The chain couples TRBV6-5 to TRBJ2-7; 7 nucleotides match TRBD1. CDR1 and CDR2 from the germline V gene are MNHEY and SVGAGI. J was trimmed by 2 bases and V by 6 bases; bases with no gene match: 7. The CDR3 sequence is 14 residues long. CDR3 amino acids: CASSRTGAPYEQYF. Written as DNA, the CDR3 is TGTGCCAGCAGCCGTACAGGGGCTCCCTACGAGCAGTACTTC.

This clone was counted between two and nine times. The rearrangement joins TRBV19 to TRBJ1-5, with 7 bases identical to TRBD1. The length of the CDR3 is 16 residues. Germline CDR1 reads LNHDA; CDR2 reads SQIVND (reference sequence). V lost 1 base to trimming and J lost 4 bases; unmatched junction nucleotides: 7. In DNA form, the CDR3 reads TGTGCCAGTAGTATAGGTTCGGGACAGCTTAATCAGCCCCAGCATTTT. This codes for CASSIGSGQLNQPQHF.

J is TRBJ2-2 and V is TRBV6-5, with D possibly TRBD1 on 5 matching bases. Germline lookup yields CDR1 MNHEY and CDR2 SVGAGI. The V gene lost 6 bases and the J gene lost 5 bases, with 16 bases spanning the gap. This CDR3 is built from 15 residues. The CDR3 reads CASSYRPGQTGELFF. CDR3 DNA: TGTGCCAGCAGCTATCGCCCCGGACAAACCGGGGAGCTGTTTTTT.

The CDR3 is CASSATGMGYEKLFF. The CDR3 DNA reads TGTGCCAGCTCAGCTACAGGCATGGGGTATGAAAAACTGTTTTTT. V and J are TRBV18 and TRBJ1-4; D might be TRBD1 (5 bases). In germline, CDR1 is KGHSH, CDR2 LQKENI. V was cut by 5 bases and J by 6 bases, with 16 bases left in between. The CDR3 totals 15 residues.

The chain has TRBV6-6 and TRBJ1-1, with a tentative D call TRBD1 (5 bases). Germline V gene sequence: CDR1 MNHNY, CDR2 SVGAGI (reference sequence). The CDR3 contains 14 residues. Trimming took 6 bases from V and 3 from J, leaving 14 bases between them. The CDR3 loop reads CASRGLSEDTEAFF. As DNA, the CDR3 is TGTGCCAGCAGGGGACTGTCTGAGGACACTGAAGCTTTCTTT.

Details on this clone: Within the sample, other DNA sequences also encode this same CDR3. This chain uses TRBV6-5 with TRBJ1-2; 8 bases are shared with TRBD1. The J segment lost 2 bases and the V segment lost 6 bases, leaving 11 bases of the junction unmatched. The CDR3 contains 16 residues. Germline CDR1 MNHEY, CDR2 SVGAGI. CDR3 in amino acids: CASRYKPGQENYGYTF. The DNA for the CDR3 is TGTGCCAGCAGGTACAAACCGGGACAGGAAAACTATGGCTACACCTTC.

The CDR3 sequence: CASSFDRGRGQPQHF. CDR3 coding DNA: TGTGCCAGCAGCTTCGACAGGGGGCGGGGACAGCCCCAGCATTTT. The chain uses TRBV7-2 and TRBJ1-5; 10 nucleotides agree with TRBD1. CDR3 length: 15 residues. Germline loops: CDR1 SGHTA, CDR2 FQGNSA. V lost 3 bases, J lost 7 bases, and 6 bases stayed unmatched.